This TCR beta chain is drawn from a study of blood T cell repertoires in COVID-19. Study at large: COVID-19 samples from acute and convalescent phases originated in the United States, Italy and Spain. The cDNA or gDNA used as material had been derived from T cells, B-cell-depleted T cells, or PBMCs.

Germline loops: CDR1 GTSNPN, CDR2 SVGIG (reference sequence). The CDR3 totals 15 residues. J gave up 1 base and V 3 bases, and 5 bases lay outside the gene matches. As handled by the study authors: Nucleated cell number was recorded as an estimate derived from reference gene primer amplification. Repertoires were generated with immunoSEQ multiplex PCR, while TCRdb's copy carries only in-frame clones and drops some. V, J and clone size were drawn from that table, and D and trimming were deduced from the DNA. The sample has 65,000 to 75,000 clones, around 84% seen once. The chain joins TRBV30 to TRBJ1-5, with 8 bases identical to TRBD1. This clonotype was obtained from a woman older than 75 with acute or convalescent COVID-19. Specimen: peripheral blood. CDR3 in DNA: TGTGCCTGGAGCGACGGACAGGGAAGCAATCAGCCCCAGCATTTT. This translates into CAWSDGQGSNQPQHF.